This TCR beta chain appears in the sequencing data of a study of cytomegalovirus exposure and HLA in healthy donors. Study-level information: Among the 398 donors who were genotyped, over 70% fell in the genetic ancestry cluster that is associated with self-reported Caucasian donors. Study-level results: When a later analysis compared HLA-associated TCR beta chains with equally common others, the HLA-associated chains turned out to be more clonally expanded and to have lower generation probabilities.

The primer mix had 60 Vbeta and 13 Jbeta primers. Only in-frame clones appear in the TCRdb table, and some are missing; sequencing was by immunoSEQ multiplex PCR. This table has approximately 100,000 clones, approximately 80% appearing once. To note about this clone: The target antigen is unknown.

V dropped 0 bases and J dropped 2 bases, with 12 bases sitting between them. Per the germline V gene, CDR1 is SGHRS and CDR2 is YFSETQ. There are 15 residues in the CDR3. Samples came from healthy bone marrow donors. The TCR originated in a woman in her thirties or forties in good health and CMV-seronegative. J is TRBJ2-7 and V is TRBV5-1, with a weak D call TRBD2 (6 bases). The specimen was PBMCs. The CDR3 spells CASSLGLGRAYEQYF. In DNA form, the CDR3 reads TGCGCCAGCAGCTTGGGACTAGGACGGGCCTACGAGCAGTACTTC.